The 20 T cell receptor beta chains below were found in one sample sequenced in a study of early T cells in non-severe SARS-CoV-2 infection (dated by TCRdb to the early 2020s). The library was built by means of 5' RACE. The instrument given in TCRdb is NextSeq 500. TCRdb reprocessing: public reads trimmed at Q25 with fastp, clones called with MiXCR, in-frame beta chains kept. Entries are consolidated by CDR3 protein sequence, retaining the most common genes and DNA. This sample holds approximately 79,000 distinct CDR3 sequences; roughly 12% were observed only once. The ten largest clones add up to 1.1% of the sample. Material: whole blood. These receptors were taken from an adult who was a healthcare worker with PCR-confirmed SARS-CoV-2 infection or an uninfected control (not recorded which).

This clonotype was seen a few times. The CDR3 loop reads CASSPGVNTEAFF. DNA for the CDR3: TGTGCCAGCTCCCCGGGGGTAAACACTGAAGCTTTCTTT. The rearrangement links TRBV2 to TRBJ1-1; tentatively, D is TRBD1 (5 bases). The CDR3 has 13 amino acids. The germline V gene encodes CDR1 SNHLY and CDR2 FYNNEI. Trimming pared 8 bases from V and 2 bases from J, leaving 12 bases between.

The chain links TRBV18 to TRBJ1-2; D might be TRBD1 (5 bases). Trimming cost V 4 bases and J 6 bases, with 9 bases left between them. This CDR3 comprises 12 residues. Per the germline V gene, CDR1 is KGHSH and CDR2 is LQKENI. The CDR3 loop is CASSQGGDGYTF. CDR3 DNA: TGTGCCAGCTCACAAGGAGGGGATGGCTACACCTTC.

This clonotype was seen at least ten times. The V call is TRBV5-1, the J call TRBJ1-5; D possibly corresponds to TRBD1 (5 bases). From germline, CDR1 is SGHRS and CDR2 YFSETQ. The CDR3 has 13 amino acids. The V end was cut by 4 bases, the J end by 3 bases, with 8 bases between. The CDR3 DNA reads TGCGCCAGCAGCCGGGACGCCAATCAGCCCCAGCATTTT. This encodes CASSRDANQPQHF.

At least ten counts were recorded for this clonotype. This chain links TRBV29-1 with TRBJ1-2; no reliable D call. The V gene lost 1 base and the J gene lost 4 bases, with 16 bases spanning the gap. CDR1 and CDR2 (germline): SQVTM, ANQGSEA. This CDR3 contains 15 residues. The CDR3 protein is CSVEATHGELYGYTF. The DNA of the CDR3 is TGCAGCGTTGAAGCTACACACGGGGAACTCTATGGCTACACCTTC.

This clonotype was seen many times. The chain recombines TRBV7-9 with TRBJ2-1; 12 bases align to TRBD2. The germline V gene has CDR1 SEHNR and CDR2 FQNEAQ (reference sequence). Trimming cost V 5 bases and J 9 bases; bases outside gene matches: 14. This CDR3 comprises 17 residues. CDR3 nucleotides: TGTGCCAGCAGCCCCGGCCTAGCGGGGGGGCCCGGCGTTGAGCAGTTCTTC. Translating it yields CASSPGLAGGPGVEQFF.

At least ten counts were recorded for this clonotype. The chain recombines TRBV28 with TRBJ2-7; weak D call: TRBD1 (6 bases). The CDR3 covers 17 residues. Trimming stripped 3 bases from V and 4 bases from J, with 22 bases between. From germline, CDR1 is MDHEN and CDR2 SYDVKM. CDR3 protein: CASSLGTYRAGAYEQYF. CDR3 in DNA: TGTGCCAGCAGTTTGGGTACCTACAGGGCCGGGGCTTACGAGCAGTACTTC.

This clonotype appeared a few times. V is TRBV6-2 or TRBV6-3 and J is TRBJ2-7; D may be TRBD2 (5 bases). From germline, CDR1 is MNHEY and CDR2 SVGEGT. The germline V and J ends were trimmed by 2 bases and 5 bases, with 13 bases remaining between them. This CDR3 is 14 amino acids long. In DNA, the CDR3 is TGTGCCAGCAGTTACCCTGCGGATAGCGACGAGCAGTACTTC. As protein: CASSYPADSDEQYF.

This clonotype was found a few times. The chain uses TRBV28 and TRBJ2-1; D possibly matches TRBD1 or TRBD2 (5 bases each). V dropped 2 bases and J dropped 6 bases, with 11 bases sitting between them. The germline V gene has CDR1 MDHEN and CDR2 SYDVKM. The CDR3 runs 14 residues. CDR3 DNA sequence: TGTGCCAGCAGTTTACCCGGGGCGGGCAATGAGCAGTTCTTC. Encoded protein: CASSLPGAGNEQFF.

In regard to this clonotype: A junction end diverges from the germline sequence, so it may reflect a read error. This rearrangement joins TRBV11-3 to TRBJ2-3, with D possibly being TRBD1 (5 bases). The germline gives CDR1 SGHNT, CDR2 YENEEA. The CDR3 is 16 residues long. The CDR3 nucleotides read TGTGCCAGCAGCAAACAGGTTTCCAAGAGCACAGATATGCAGTATTTT. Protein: CASSKQVSKSTDMQYF.

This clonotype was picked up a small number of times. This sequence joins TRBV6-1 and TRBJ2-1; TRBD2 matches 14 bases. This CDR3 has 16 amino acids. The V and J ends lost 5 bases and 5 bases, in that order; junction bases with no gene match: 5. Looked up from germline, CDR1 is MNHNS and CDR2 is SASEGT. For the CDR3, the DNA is TGTGCCAGCAGTAGTCCGGGACTAGCGGGGGACAATGAGCAGTTCTTC. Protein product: CASSSPGLAGDNEQFF.

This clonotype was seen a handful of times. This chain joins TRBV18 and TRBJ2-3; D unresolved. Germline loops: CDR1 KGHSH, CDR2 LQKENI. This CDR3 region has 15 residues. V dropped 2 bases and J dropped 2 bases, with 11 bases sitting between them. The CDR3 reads CASSPIGTTTDTQYF. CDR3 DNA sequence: TGTGCCAGCTCACCAATAGGAACTACCACAGATACGCAGTATTTT.

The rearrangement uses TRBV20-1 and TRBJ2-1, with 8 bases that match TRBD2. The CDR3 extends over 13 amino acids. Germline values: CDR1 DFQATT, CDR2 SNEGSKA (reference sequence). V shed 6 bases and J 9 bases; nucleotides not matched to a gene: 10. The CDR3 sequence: CSAPGLVRGEQFF. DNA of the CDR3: TGCAGTGCCCCGGGACTAGTGCGGGGTGAGCAGTTCTTC.

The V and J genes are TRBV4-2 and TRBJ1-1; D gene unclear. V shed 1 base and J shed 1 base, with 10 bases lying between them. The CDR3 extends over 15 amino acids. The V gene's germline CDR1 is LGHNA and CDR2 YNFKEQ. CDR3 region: CASSQAPGANTEAFF. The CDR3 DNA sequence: TGTGCCAGCAGCCAAGCCCCAGGTGCGAACACTGAAGCTTTCTTT.

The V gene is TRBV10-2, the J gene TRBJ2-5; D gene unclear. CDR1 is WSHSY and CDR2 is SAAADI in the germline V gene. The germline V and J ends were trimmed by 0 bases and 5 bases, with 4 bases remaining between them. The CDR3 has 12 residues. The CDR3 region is CASSESPETQYF. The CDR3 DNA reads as TGCGCCAGCAGTGAGTCTCCTGAGACCCAGTACTTC.

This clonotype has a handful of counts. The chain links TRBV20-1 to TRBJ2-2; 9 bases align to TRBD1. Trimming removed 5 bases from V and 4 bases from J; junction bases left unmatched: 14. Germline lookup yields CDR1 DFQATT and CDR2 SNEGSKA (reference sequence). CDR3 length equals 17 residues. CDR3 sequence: CSAPGQGRERGTGELFF. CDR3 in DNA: TGCAGTGCTCCTGGACAGGGGAGGGAGCGGGGCACCGGGGAGCTGTTTTTT.

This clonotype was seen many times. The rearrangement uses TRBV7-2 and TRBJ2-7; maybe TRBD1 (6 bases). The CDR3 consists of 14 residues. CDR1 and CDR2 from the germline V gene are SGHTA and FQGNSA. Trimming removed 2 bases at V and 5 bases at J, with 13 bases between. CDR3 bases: TGTGCCAGCAGCTTACTTGGCAGGGGACACGAGCAGTACTTC. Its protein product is CASSLLGRGHEQYF.

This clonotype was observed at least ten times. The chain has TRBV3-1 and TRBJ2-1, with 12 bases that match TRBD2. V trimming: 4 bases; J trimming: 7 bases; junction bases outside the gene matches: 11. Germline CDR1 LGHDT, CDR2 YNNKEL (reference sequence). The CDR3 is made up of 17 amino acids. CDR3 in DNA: TGTGCCAGCAGCCGCTCATCTAGCGGGAGGGCCCGGAATGAGCAGTTCTTC. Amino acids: CASSRSSSGRARNEQFF.

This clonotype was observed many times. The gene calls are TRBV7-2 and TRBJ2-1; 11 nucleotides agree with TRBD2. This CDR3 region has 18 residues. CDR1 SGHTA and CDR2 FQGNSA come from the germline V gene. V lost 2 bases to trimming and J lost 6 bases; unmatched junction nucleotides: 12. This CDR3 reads CASSLPTSGSRAVNEQFF. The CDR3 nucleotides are TGTGCCAGCAGCTTACCCACTAGCGGGAGCCGAGCGGTCAATGAGCAGTTCTTC.

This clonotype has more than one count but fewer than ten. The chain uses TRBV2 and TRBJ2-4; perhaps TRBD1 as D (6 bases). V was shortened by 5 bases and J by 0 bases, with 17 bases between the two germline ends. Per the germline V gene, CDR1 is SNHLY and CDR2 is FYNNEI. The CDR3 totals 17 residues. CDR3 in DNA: TGTGCCAGCAGTCCTTTGACAGGACCCTTAGCCAAAAACATTCAGTACTTC. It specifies CASSPLTGPLAKNIQYF.

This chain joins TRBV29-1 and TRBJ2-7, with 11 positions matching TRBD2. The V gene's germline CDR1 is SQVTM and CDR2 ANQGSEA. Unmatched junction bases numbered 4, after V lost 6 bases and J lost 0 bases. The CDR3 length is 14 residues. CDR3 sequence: CSVATSGSSYEQYF. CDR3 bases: TGCAGCGTGGCCACTAGCGGGAGCTCCTACGAGCAGTACTTC.